This T cell receptor beta chain was identified in a study of identical twins. Study outcomes and limitations: Abundant beta clonotypes from cord blood bore fewer insertions; memory repertoires lacked this pattern. Alpha sequences that were out-of-frame and twin-shared showed an excess of low generation probability.

The authors used template switching to add a universal primer site and gave cDNA unique molecular identifiers. Using its own MiXCR run on the 5' RACE reads, TCRdb lists one record per CDR3 protein. The table lists approximately 260,000 distinct CDR3 sequences, 11% to 15% of them singletons. This clonotype was counted many times. Its specificity is unknown. All donors comprised healthy Caucasians. Sequencing input: memory (CD45RO+) T cells sorted from blood. This TCR was recovered from a woman under 30 in good health.

This CDR3 is CASSLLNELAHTQYF. For the CDR3, the DNA is TGTGCCAGCAGCTTACTCAATGAGCTAGCCCATACGCAGTATTTT. V usage is TRBV7-8 and J usage is TRBJ2-3; D perhaps matches TRBD2 (5 bases). V was cut by 2 bases and J by 7 bases, with 16 bases left in between. Germline CDR1 is SGHVS and CDR2 is FQNEAQ. The CDR3 length is 15 residues.